The 10 T cell receptor beta chains in this list originate from one sample, sequenced in a study of CD8 T cells in ankylosing spondylitis. TCRdb passed the 5' RACE reads through MiXCR, listing each CDR3 protein once. The sample lists roughly 190,000 distinct CDR3 sequences; about 13% were seen once. The material sequenced was blood, either unsorted or a sorted T cell fraction (not recorded which). The receptors derive from a male donor with ankylosing spondylitis or in good health (not recorded which).

This clonotype was recorded a few times. The CDR3 here is CATHMGTGIRYEQFF. The CDR3 nucleotides read TGTGCCACCCACATGGGGACAGGGATTAGATATGAGCAGTTCTTC. The rearrangement links TRBV19 to TRBJ2-1, with 9 bases that match TRBD1. This CDR3 is 15 amino acids long. CDR1 LNHDA and CDR2 SQIVND come from the germline V gene (reference sequence). V lost 10 bases to trimming and J lost 8 bases; unmatched junction nucleotides: 15.

The sample holds a few counts of this clonotype. The CDR3 nucleotides read TGTGCCAGCAGTCCCCGTCCCCGGGACAGGGAGGTAGGAGAGACCCAGTACTTC. Its protein is CASSPRPRDREVGETQYF. The chain combines TRBV6-1 with TRBJ2-5, with 9 bases fitting TRBD1. Trimming took 5 bases from V and 4 from J; bases not matched to a gene: 17. This CDR3 contains 18 residues. Per germline, CDR1 MNHNS and CDR2 SASEGT.

This chain uses TRBV7-6 with TRBJ2-3, with TRBD2 matching over 8 bases. The CDR3 runs 15 residues. J lost 5 bases, V lost 4 bases, and 8 bases had no gene match. CDR1 and CDR2 from the germline V gene are SGHVS and FNYEAQ. The CDR3 protein is CASSSMAGLGDTQYF. As DNA, the CDR3 is TGTGCCAGCAGCTCAATGGCGGGACTAGGAGATACGCAGTATTTT.

This clonotype has a count of ten or more. V gene TRBV12-3 or TRBV12-4 combines with J gene TRBJ1-3, with 7 bases aligning to TRBD1. CDR3 length equals 14 residues. After removal of 3 bases from V and 8 bases from J, the junction contained 7 bases not matched to a gene. CDR3 sequence: CASSFIYRGDTIYF. The CDR3 region has the DNA TGTGCCAGCAGTTTTATATACAGGGGAGACACCATATATTTT.

Only a few counts were recorded for this clonotype. This chain uses TRBV7-6 with TRBJ2-1; 11 positions agree with TRBD2. V lost 4 bases and J lost 7; bases outside the gene matches: 6. The CDR3 is made up of 15 amino acids. CDR1 SGHVS and CDR2 FNYEAQ come from the germline V gene. The CDR3 reads CASSSGTSGQNEQFF. In nucleotides, the CDR3 is TGTGCCAGCAGCTCCGGGACTAGCGGACAAAATGAGCAGTTCTTC.

The V call is TRBV20-1, the J call TRBJ2-1; 11 bases map to TRBD2. Germline trimming cut 6 bases from V and 4 bases from J; bases unmatched to any gene: 8. CDR3 length: 15 amino acids. CDR1 is DFQATT, CDR2 SNEGSKA, per germline (reference sequence). The CDR3 region has the DNA TGCAGTGCGTTTAGCGGGAGGGAGGCGTACAATGAGCAGTTCTTC. Protein product: CSAFSGREAYNEQFF.

The chain links TRBV27 to TRBJ2-3; D not certain. This CDR3 has 11 amino acids. Trimming pared 6 bases from V and 3 bases from J, leaving 4 bases between. Germline CDR1 MNHEY, CDR2 SMNVEV (reference sequence). CDR3 loop: CASRVTDTQYF. The CDR3 DNA follows: TGTGCCAGCAGAGTTACAGATACGCAGTATTTT.

The genes are TRBV7-8 and TRBJ1-2; TRBD1 agrees at 9 bases. The length of the CDR3 is 13 residues. Per the germline V gene, CDR1 is SGHVS and CDR2 is FQNEAQ. The V and J ends lost 3 bases and 6 bases, in that order; junction bases with no gene match: 2. In nucleotides, the CDR3 is TGTGCCAGCAGCTTCGGGACAGGGAATGGCTACACCTTC. It specifies CASSFGTGNGYTF.

V gene TRBV10-2 combines with J gene TRBJ2-4; unclear D gene. The CDR3 consists of 15 residues. The V and J ends lost 6 bases and 0 bases respectively, with 12 bases between them. Germline CDR1 WSHSY, CDR2 SAAADI. The DNA of the CDR3 is TGCGCCAGCAGAGGCATACTAAGAGCCAAAAACATTCAGTACTTC. Protein sequence: CASRGILRAKNIQYF.

This clonotype has more than one count but fewer than ten. V and J are TRBV5-1 and TRBJ2-1; TRBD2 aligns across 10 bases. CDR1 is SGHRS, CDR2 YFSETQ, per germline. The CDR3 sequence is 11 residues long. With 3 bases clipped from V and 15 bases from J, the junction kept 3 bases outside the gene matches. The CDR3 loop is CASSSGLASFF. CDR3 coding DNA: TGCGCCAGCAGCTCGGGACTAGCGTCGTTCTTC.